One T cell receptor beta chain is described in this entry. Other nucleotide sequences in the sample specify the same CDR3. Only in-frame clones appear in the TCRdb table, and some are missing; sequencing was by immunoSEQ multiplex PCR. The data contain 1,400,000 or so clones, 98% of them singletons. The CDR3 extends over 13 amino acids. V shed 6 bases and J shed 4 bases, with 10 bases lying between them. The germline V gene encodes CDR1 MDHEN and CDR2 SYDVKM. The entry originates in a study of shared clonotypes between healthy human individuals. The sample consisted of naive CD4+ T cells sorted from blood. This sample's subset: CD45RA+ positively selected. V usage is TRBV28 and J usage is TRBJ1-5; D possibly corresponds to TRBD1 (5 bases). The TCR originated in a man aged 25 to 40 in good health. The CDR3, as DNA: TGTGCCAGCAGCGGGACTTATAATCAGCCCCAGCATTTT. Amino acid sequence: CASSGTYNQPQHF.